This TCR beta chain was profiled in a study of blood T cell repertoires in COVID-19. Study as a whole: Material from acute and convalescent COVID-19 was sourced from the United States, Italy and Spain. The cDNA or gDNA used as material had been derived from T cells, B-cell-depleted T cells, or PBMCs.

Losses at the gene ends were 3 bases for V and 3 bases for J; bases not matched to a gene: 4. Germline V gene data show CDR1 as SGHAT and CDR2 as FQNNGV. The CDR3 consists of 15 residues. Authors' methods: Reference gene primer amplification in the assay estimated nucleated cell counts. TCRdb's copy holds only in-frame clones and misses some; the assay was immunoSEQ multiplex PCR. V, J and clone size derive from that table, while D and trimming were established from the DNA sequence. Of tens of thousands of clones listed, about four fifths are singletons. The sequenced sample was peripheral blood. This TCR was recovered from a man aged 65-85 years with acute or convalescent COVID-19. The J gene is TRBJ2-3, the V gene TRBV11-2; TRBD2 agrees at 9 bases. CDR3 residues: CASSFSGSDTDTQYF. CDR3 nucleotide sequence: TGTGCCAGCAGCTTTAGCGGGAGTGATACAGATACGCAGTATTTT.